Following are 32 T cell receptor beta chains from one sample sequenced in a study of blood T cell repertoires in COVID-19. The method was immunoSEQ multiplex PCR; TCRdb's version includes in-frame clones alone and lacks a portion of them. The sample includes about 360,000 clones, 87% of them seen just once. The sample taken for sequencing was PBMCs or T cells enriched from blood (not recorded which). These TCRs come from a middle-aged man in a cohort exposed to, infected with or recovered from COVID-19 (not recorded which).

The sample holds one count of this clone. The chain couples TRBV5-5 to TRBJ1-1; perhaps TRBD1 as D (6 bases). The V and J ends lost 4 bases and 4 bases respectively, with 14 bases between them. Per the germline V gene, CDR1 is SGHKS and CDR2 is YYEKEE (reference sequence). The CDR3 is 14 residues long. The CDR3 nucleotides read TGTGCCAGCAGCCCTCGACAAGGGGGCACTGAAGCTTTCTTT. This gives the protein CASSPRQGGTEAFF.

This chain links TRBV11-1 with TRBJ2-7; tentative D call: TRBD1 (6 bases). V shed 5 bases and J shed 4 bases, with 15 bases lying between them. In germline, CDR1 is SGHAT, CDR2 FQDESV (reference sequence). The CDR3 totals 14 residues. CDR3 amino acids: CASSTRTALYEQYF. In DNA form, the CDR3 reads TGTGCCAGCAGCACCCGGACAGCTTTATACGAGCAGTACTTC.

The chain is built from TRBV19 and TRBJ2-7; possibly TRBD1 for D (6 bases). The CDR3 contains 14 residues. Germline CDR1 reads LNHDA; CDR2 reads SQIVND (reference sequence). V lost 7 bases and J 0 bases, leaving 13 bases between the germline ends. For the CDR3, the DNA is TGTGCCAGTACCCCGGACAGATACTCCTACGAGCAGTACTTC. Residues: CASTPDRYSYEQYF.

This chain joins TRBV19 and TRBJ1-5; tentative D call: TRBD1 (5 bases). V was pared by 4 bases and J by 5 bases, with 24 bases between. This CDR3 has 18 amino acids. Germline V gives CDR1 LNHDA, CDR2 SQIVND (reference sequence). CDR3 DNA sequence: TGTGCCAGTAGTACACGGGGGGGTATGGTCCTTGGGCATCAGCCCCAGCATTTT. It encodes CASSTRGGMVLGHQPQHF.

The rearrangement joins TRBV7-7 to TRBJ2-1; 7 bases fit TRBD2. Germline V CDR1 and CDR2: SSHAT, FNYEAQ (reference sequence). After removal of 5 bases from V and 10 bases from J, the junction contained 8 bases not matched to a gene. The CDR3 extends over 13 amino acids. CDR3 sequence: CASSPPGGREQFF. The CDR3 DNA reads TGTGCCAGCAGCCCCCCGGGGGGTCGGGAGCAGTTCTTC.

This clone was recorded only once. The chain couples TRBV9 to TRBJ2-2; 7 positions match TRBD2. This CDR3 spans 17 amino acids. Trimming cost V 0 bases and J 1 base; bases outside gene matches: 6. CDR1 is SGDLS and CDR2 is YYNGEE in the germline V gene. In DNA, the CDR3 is TGTGCCAGCAGCGTAGATGCGGGCGGGAGGAACACCGGGGAGCTGTTTTTT. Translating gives CASSVDAGGRNTGELFF.

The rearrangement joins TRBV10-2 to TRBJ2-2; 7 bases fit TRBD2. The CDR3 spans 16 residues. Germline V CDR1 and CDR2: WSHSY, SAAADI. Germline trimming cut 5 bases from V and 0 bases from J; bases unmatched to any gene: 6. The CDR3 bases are TGCGCCAGCAGTCTAGCGGCTAACGCGAACACCGGGGAGCTGTTTTTT. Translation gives CASSLAANANTGELFF.

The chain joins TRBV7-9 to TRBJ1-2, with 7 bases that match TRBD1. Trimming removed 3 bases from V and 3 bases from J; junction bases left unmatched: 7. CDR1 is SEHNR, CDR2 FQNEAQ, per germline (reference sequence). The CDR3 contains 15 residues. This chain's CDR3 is CASSLDRLTYYGYTF. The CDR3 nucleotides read TGTGCCAGCAGCTTGGACAGGCTCACTTACTATGGCTACACCTTC.

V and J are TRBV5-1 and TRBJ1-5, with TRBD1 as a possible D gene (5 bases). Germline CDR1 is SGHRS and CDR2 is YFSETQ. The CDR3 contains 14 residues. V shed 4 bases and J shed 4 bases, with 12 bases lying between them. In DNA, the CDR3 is TGCGCCAGCAGCCTAGGGGTGGGGAATCAGCCCCAGCATTTT. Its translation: CASSLGVGNQPQHF.

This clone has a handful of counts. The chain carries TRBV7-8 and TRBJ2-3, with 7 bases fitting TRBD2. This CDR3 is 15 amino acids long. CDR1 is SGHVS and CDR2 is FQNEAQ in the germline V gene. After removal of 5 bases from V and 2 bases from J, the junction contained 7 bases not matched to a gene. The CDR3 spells CASSARESHTDTQYF. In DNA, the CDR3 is TGTGCCAGCAGCGCGCGGGAGTCTCACACAGATACGCAGTATTTT.

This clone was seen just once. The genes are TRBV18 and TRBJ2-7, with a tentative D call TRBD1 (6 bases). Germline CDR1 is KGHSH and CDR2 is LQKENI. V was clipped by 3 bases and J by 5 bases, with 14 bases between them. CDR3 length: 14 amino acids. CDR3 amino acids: CASSPGTPGHEQYF. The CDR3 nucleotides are TGTGCCAGCTCACCCGGGACACCTGGGCACGAGCAGTACTTC. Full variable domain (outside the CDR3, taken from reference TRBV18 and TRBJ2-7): NAGVMQNPRHLVRRRGQEARLRCSPMKGHSHVYWYRQLPEEGLKFMVYLQKENIIDESGMPKERFSAEFPKEGPSILRIQQVVRGDSAAYFCASSPGTPGHEQYFGPGTRLTVT.

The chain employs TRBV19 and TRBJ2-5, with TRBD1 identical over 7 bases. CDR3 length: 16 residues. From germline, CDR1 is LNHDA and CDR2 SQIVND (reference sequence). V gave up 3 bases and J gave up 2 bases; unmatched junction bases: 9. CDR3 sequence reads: CASSIAQGETQETQYF. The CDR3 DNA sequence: TGTGCCAGTAGTATTGCCCAGGGGGAAACACAAGAGACCCAGTACTTC.

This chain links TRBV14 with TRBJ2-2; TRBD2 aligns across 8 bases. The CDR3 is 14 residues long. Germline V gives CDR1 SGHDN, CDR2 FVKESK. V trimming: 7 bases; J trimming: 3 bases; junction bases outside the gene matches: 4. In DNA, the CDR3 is TGTGCCAGCAATAGAGCGGGGGACACCGGGGAGCTGTTTTTT. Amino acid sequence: CASNRAGDTGELFF.

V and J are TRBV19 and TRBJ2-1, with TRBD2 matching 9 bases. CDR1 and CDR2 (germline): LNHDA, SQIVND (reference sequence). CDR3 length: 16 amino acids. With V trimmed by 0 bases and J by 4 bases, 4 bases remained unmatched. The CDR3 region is CASSIDSGRGYNEQFF. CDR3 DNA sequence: TGTGCCAGTAGTATAGATAGCGGGAGAGGGTACAATGAGCAGTTCTTC.

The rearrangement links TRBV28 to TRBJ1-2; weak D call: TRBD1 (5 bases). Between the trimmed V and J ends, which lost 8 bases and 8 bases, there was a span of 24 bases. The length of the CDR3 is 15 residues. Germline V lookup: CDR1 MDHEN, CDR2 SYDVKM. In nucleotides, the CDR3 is TGTGCCAGCGGCACACGGGACCTACGGCGGGGCGGCTACACCTTC. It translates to CASGTRDLRRGGYTF.

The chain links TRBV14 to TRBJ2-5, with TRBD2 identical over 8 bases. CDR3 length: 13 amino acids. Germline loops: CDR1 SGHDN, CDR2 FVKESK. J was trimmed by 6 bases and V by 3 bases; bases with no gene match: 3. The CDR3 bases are TGTGCCAGCAGCCACGGGGGGGGGAAGACCCAGTACTTC. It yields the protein CASSHGGGKTQYF.

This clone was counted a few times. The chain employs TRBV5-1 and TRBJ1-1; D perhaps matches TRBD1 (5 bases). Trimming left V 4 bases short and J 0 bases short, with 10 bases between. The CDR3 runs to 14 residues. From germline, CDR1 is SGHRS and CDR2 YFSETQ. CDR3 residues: CASSPPGLNTEAFF. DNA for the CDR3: TGCGCCAGCAGCCCCCCAGGGCTGAACACTGAAGCTTTCTTT.

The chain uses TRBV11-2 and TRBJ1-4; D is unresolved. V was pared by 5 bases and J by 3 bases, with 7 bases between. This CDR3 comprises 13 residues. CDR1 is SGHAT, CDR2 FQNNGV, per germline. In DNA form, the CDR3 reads TGTGCCAGCAGCCGGGAACCTAATGAAAAACTGTTTTTT. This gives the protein CASSREPNEKLFF.

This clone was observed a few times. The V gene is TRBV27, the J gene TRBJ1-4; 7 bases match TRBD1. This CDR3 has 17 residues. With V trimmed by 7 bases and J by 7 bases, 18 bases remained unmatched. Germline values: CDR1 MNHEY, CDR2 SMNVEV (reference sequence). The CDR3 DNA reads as TGTGCCAGCACCGACAGGGAGAGAAAGCTTATGAGTGAAAAACTGTTTTTT. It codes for CASTDRERKLMSEKLFF.

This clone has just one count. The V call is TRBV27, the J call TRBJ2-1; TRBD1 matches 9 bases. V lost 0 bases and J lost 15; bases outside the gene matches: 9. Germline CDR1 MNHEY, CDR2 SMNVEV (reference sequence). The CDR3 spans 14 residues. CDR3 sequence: CASSLSGSGTGRFF. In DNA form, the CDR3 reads TGTGCCAGCAGTTTATCGGGGTCCGGGACAGGGAGGTTCTTC.

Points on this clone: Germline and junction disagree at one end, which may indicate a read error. CDR3 bases: TGTGCCAGCACCTTAGGGGGGGGCCCTGGAAACACCATATATTTT. As protein: CASTLGGGPGNTIYF. The V call is TRBV11-2, the J call TRBJ1-3; possible D gene TRBD1, 6 bases. The CDR3 is 15 residues long. Germline CDR1 is SGHAT and CDR2 is FQNNGV.

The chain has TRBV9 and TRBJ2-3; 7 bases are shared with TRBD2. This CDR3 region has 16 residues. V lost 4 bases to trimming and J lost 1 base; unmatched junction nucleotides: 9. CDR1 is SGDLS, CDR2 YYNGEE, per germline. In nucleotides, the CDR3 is TGTGCCAGCAGCAGGGAGGGCGCCGTACGCACAGATACGCAGTATTTT. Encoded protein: CASSREGAVRTDTQYF.

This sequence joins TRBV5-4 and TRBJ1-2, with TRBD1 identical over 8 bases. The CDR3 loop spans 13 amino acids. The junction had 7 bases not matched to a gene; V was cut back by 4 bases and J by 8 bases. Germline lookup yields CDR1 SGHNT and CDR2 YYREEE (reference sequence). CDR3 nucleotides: TGTGCCAGCAGCGCCCGTGACAGGGGCGGCTACACCTTC. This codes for CASSARDRGGYTF.

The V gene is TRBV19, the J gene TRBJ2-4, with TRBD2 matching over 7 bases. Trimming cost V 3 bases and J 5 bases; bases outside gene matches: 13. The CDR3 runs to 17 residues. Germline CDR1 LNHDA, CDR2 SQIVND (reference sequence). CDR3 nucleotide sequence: TGTGCCAGTAGTATTACTAACGCCCAGGGAGGGGAAAACATTCAGTACTTC. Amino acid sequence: CASSITNAQGGENIQYF.

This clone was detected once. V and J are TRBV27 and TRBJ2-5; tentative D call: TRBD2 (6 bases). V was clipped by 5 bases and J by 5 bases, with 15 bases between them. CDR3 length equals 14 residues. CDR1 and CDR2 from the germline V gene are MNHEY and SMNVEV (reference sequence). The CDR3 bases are TGTGCCAGCAGTCACATAGCGGCCCCCGAGACCCAGTACTTC. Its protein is CASSHIAAPETQYF.

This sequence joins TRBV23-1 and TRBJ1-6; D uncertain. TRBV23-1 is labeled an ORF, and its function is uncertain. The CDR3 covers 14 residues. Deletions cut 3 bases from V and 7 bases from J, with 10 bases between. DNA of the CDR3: TGCGCCAGCAGTCACCCCTTAGCCAATTCACCCCTCCACTTT. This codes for CASSHPLANSPLHF.

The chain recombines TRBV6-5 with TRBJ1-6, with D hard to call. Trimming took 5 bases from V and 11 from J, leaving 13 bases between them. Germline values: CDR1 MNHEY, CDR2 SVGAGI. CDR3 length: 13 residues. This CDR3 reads CASSPLAGTPLHF. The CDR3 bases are TGTGCCAGCAGTCCCCTCGCGGGGACACCCCTCCACTTT.

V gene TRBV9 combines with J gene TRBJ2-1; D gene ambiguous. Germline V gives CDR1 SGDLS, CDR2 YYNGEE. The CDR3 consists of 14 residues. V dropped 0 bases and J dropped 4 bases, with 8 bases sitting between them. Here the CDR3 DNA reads TGTGCCAGCAGCGTAGAGTCTGAGTACAATGAGCAGTTCTTC. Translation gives CASSVESEYNEQFF.

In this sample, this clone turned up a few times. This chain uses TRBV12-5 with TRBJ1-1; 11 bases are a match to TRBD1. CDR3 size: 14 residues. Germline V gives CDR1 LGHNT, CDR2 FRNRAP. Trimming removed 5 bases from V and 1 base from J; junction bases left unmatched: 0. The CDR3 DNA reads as TGTGCTAGTGGTGGACAGGGGGCGAACACTGAAGCTTTCTTT. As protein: CASGGQGANTEAFF.

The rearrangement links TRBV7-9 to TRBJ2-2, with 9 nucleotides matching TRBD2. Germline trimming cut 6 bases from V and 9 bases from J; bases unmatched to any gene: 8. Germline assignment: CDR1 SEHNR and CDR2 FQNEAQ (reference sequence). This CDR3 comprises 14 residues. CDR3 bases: TGTGCCAGCAGACCCGGGACTAGCAGTAGGGAGCTGTTTTTT. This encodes CASRPGTSSRELFF.

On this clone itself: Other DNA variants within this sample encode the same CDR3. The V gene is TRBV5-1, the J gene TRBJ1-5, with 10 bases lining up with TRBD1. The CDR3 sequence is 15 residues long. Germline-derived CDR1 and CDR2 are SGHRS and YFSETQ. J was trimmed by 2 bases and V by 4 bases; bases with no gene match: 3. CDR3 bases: TGCGCCAGCAGCCTCGGGACAGGGGGCAATCAGCCCCAGCATTTT. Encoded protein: CASSLGTGGNQPQHF.

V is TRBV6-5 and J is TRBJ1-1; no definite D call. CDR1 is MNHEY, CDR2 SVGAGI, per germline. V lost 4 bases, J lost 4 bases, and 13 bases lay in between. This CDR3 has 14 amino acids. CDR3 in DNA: TGTGCCAGCAGTTTCACGCATACTTTCACTGAAGCTTTCTTT. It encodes CASSFTHTFTEAFF.